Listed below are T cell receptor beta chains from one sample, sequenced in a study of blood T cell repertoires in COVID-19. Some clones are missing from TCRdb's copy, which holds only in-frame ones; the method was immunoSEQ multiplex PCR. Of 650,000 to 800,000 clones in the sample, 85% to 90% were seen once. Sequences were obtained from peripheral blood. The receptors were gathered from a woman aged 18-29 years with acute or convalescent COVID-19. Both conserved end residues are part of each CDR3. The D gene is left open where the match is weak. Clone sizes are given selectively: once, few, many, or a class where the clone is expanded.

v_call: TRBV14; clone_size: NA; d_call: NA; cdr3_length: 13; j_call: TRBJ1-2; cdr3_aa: CASSLGTAYGYTF; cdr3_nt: TGTGCCAGCAGCCTCGGGACTGCCTATGGCTACACCTTC
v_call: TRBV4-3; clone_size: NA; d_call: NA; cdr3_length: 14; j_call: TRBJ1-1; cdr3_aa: CASSRLAGDTEAFF; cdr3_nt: TGCGCCAGCAGCAGACTTGCGGGGGACACTGAAGCTTTCTTT
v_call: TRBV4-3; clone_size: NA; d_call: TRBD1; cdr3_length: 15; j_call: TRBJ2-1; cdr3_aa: CASSRLGQGGNEQFF; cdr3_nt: TGCGCCAGCAGCCGGCTGGGACAGGGAGGGAATGAGCAGTTCTTC
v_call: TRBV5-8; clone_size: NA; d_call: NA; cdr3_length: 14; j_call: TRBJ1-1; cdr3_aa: CASSLNLAVTEAFF; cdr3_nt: TGTGCCAGCAGCCTGAACCTGGCGGTCACTGAAGCTTTCTTT
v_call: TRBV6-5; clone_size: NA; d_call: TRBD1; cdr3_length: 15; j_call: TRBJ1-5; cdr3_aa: CASSFRDSSNQPQHF; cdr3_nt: TGTGCCAGCAGTTTCAGGGACAGTAGCAATCAGCCCCAGCATTTT
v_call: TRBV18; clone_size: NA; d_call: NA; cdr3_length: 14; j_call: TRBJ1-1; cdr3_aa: CASSPVGGNTEAFF; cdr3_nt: TGTGCCAGCTCACCAGTCGGCGGGAACACTGAAGCTTTCTTT
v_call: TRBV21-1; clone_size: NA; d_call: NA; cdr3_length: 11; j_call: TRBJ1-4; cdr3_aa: CASSPKDSEFF; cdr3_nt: TGTGCCAGCAGTCCGAAGGACAGTGAGTTTTTT
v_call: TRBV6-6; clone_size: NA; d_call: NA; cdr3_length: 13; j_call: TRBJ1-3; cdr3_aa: CASSPVPGNTIYF; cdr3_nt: TGTGCCAGCAGTCCGGTACCTGGAAACACCATATATTTT
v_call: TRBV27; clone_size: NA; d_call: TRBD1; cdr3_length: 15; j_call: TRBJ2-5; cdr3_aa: CASSLTTGNGETQYF; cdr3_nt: TGTGCCAGCAGTTTAACGACAGGGAATGGTGAGACCCAGTACTTC
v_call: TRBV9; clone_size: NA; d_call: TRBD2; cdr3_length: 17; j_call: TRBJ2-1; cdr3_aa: CASSPGTSGGPYNEQFF; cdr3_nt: TGTGCCAGCAGCCCCGGGACTAGCGGGGGGCCCTACAATGAGCAGTTCTTC
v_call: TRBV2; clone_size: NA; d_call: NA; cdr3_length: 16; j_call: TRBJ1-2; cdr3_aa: CASSEGTRKTNYGYTF; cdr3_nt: TGTGCCAGCAGTGAAGGTACCAGAAAGACTAACTATGGCTACACCTTC
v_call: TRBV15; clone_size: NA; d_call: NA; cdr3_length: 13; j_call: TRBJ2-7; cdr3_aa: CATSRDIGFEQYF; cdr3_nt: TGTGCCACCAGCAGAGACATCGGTTTCGAGCAGTACTTC
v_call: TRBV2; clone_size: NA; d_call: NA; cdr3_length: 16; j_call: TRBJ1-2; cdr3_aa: CASSEGLGRVNYGYTF; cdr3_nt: TGTGCCAGCAGTGAAGGTCTAGGCAGGGTTAACTATGGCTACACCTTC
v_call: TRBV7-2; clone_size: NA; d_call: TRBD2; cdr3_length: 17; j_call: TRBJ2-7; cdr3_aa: CASSLLLAGGPSYEQYF; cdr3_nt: TGTGCCAGCAGCCTTTTGCTAGCGGGGGGTCCCTCCTACGAGCAGTACTTC
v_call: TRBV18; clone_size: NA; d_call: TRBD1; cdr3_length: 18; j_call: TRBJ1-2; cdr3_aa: CASSPPNGGQGRFYGYTF; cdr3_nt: TGTGCCAGCTCACCTCCAAATGGGGGACAGGGCCGTTTCTATGGCTACACCTTC
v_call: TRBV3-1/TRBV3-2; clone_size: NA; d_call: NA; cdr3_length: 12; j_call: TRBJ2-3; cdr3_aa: CASSQEYGAQYF; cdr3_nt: TGTGCCAGCAGCCAAGAATACGGGGCGCAGTATTTT
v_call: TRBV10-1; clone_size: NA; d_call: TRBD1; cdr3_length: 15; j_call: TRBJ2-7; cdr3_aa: CASSEGDRHPYEQYF; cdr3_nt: TGCGCCAGCAGTGAAGGGGACAGGCACCCCTACGAGCAGTACTTC
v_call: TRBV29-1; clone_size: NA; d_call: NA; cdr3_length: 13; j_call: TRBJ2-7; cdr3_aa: CSARPQGSYEQYF; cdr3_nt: TGCAGCGCCCGACCACAGGGTTCCTACGAGCAGTACTTC
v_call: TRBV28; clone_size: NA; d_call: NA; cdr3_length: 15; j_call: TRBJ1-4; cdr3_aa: CASSPPTGRGEKLFF; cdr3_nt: TGTGCCAGCAGTCCGCCCACAGGGAGGGGAGAAAAACTGTTTTTT
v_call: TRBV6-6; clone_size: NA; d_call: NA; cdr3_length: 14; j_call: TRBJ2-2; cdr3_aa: CASSALRAAGELFF; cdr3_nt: TGTGCCAGCAGCGCCCTGCGGGCGGCCGGGGAGCTGTTTTTT
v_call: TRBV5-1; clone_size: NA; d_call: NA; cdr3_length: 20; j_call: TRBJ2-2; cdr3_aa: CASSLRWEITKGSNTGELFF; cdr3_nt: TGCGCCAGCAGCTTGAGGTGGGAGATCACTAAGGGTTCGAACACCGGGGAGCTGTTTTTT
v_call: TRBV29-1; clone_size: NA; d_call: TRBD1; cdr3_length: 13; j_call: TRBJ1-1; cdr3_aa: CSAQKGAPSEAFF; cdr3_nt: TGCAGCGCACAAAAGGGGGCTCCGAGCGAAGCTTTCTTT
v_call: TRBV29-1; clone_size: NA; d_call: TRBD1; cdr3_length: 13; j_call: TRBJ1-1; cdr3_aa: CSETGVRGAEAFF; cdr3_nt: TGCAGCGAAACAGGGGTAAGAGGGGCTGAAGCTTTCTTT
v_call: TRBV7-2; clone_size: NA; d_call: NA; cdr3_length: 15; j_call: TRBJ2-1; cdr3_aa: CASSLTGVLNNEQFF; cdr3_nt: TGTGCCAGCAGCCTCACGGGGGTCCTAAACAATGAGCAGTTCTTC
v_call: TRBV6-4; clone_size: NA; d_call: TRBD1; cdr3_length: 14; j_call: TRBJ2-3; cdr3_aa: CASSDTGGTDTQYF; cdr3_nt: TGTGCCAGCAGTGACACAGGGGGCACAGATACGCAGTATTTT
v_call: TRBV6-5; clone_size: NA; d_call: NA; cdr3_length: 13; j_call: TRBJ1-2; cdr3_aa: CASSLTGYYGYTF; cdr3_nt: TGTGCCAGCAGCCTAACAGGGTACTATGGCTACACCTTC
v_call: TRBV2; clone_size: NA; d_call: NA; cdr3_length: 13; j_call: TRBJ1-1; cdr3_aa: CASNPGRVTEAFF; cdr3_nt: TGTGCCAGCAATCCGGGAAGGGTCACTGAAGCTTTCTTT
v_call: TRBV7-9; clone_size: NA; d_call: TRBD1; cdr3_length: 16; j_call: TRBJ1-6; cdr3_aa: CASSPPPTGANSPLHF; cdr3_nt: TGTGCCAGCAGCCCCCCACCGACAGGGGCGAATTCACCCCTCCACTTT
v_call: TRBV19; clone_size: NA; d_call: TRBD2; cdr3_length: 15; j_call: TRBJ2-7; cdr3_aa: CASSSGTSGGYEQYF; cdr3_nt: TGTGCCAGTAGTTCCGGGACTAGCGGGGGTTACGAGCAGTACTTC
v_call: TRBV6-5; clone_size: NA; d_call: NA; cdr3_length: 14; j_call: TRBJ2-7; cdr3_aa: CASGGLLTSYEQYF; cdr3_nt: TGTGCCAGTGGGGGACTCCTTACCTCCTACGAGCAGTACTTC
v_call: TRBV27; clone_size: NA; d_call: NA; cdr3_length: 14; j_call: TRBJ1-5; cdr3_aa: CASSFGPNDQPQHF; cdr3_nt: TGTGCCAGCAGTTTTGGCCCCAATGATCAGCCCCAGCATTTT
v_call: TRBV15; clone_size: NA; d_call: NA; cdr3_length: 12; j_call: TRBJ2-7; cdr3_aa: CATSRAGTEQYF; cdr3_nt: TGTGCCACCAGCCGGGCGGGAACCGAGCAGTACTTC
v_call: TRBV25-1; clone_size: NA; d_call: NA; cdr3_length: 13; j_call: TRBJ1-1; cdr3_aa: CASSETAGTEAFF; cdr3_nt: TGTGCCAGCAGTGAGACAGCGGGCACTGAAGCTTTCTTT
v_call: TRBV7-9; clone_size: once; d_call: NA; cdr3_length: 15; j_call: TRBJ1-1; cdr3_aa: CASSSISTLWTEAFF; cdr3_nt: TGTGCCAGCAGCTCAATTAGTACCCTTTGGACTGAAGCTTTCTTT
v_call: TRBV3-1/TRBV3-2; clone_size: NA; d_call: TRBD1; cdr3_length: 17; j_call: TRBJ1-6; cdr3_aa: CASSQPRGQEKNSPLHF; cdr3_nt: TGTGCCAGCAGCCAACCCCGTGGACAGGAGAAAAATTCACCCCTCCACTTT
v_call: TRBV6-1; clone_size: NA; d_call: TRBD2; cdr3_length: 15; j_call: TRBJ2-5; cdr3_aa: CASSTPLAGEETQYF; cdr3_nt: TGTGCCAGCAGTACCCCCCTAGCGGGGGAAGAGACCCAGTACTTC
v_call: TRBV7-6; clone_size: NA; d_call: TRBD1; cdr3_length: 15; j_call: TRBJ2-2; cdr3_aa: CASSLRQGITGELFF; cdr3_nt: TGTGCCAGCAGCTTACGACAGGGGATCACCGGGGAGCTGTTTTTT